Below, 24 T cell receptor beta chains from the same sample are listed, as sequenced in a study of T cell responses to AZD1222 COVID-19 vaccine. Clones were read by immunoSEQ multiplex PCR, and TCRdb kept only the in-frame ones, dropping some. The sample has tens of thousands of clones, approximately 80% seen once. The sequencing here drew on peripheral blood, taken 28 days after the second AZD1222 dose. These receptors all stem from an adult who received the AZD1222 COVID-19 vaccine.

The rearrangement links TRBV5-1 to TRBJ1-1; a possible D gene is TRBD1 (6 bases). In germline, CDR1 is SGHRS, CDR2 YFSETQ. V lost 1 base and J 3 bases, leaving 10 bases between the germline ends. This CDR3 is 14 amino acids long. In nucleotides, the CDR3 is TGCGCCAGCAGCTTGATAGGGGGAGACACTGAAGCTTTCTTT. This encodes CASSLIGGDTEAFF. Based on the CDR3 plus reference TRBV5-1 and TRBJ1-1, the full variable domain is KAGVTQTPRYLIKTRGQQVTLSCSPISGHRSVSWYQQTPGQGLQFLFEYFSETQRNKGNFPGRFSGRQFSNSRSEMNVSTLELGDSALYLCASSLIGGDTEAFFGQGTRLTVV.

The chain joins TRBV6-5 to TRBJ1-2, with 9 nucleotides matching TRBD1. The CDR3 has 14 amino acids. The J segment lost 8 bases and the V segment lost 2 bases, leaving 6 bases of the junction unmatched. Looked up from germline, CDR1 is MNHEY and CDR2 is SVGAGI. The CDR3 DNA reads TGTGCCAGCAGTTACGTACAGGGGGCGCGAGGCTACACCTTC. Protein: CASSYVQGARGYTF.

This sequence joins TRBV4-1 and TRBJ2-3; no reliable D call. CDR1 and CDR2 from the germline V gene are MGHRA and YSYEKL. Trimming shortened V by 1 base and J by 5 bases, and 13 bases separated the two germline ends. The CDR3 is 15 residues long. The DNA for the CDR3 is TGCGCCAGCAGCCAAGTTTTGGGTGAACAAGATACGCAGTATTTT. Its protein product is CASSQVLGEQDTQYF.

The chain employs TRBV25-1 and TRBJ1-2; D remains ambiguous. The CDR3 is 14 residues long. CDR1 is MGHDK and CDR2 is SYGVNS in the germline V gene. Trimming shortened V by 7 bases and J by 0 bases, and 12 bases separated the two germline ends. The CDR3 DNA follows: TGTGCCAGCACTCATTCAGGAGCTAACTATGGCTACACCTTC. Translated: CASTHSGANYGYTF.

The rearrangement links TRBV6-2 or TRBV6-3 to TRBJ2-7; maybe TRBD1 (5 bases). The length of the CDR3 is 13 residues. The germline CDR1 and CDR2 sequences are MNHEY and SVGEGT. Between the trimmed V and J ends, which lost 6 bases and 2 bases, there was a span of 11 bases. The CDR3 nucleotides are TGTGCCAGCAGCTATCCAGGGACCTACGAGCAGTACGTC. Its protein is CASSYPGTYEQYV.

J is TRBJ1-5 and V is TRBV6-5; weak D call: TRBD1 (5 bases). The CDR3 contains 15 residues. The V and J ends lost 6 bases and 0 bases respectively, with 12 bases between them. From germline, CDR1 is MNHEY and CDR2 SVGAGI. DNA for the CDR3: TGTGCCAGCAGGACCGACAGATATAGCAATCAGCCCCAGCATTTT. Translation gives CASRTDRYSNQPQHF.

DNA for the CDR3: TGTGCCAGCAGTTGGGGGAGACCTAATAGCAATCAGCCCCAGCATTTT. Its protein is CASSWGRPNSNQPQHF. The V gene is TRBV6-5, the J gene TRBJ1-5, with D possibly TRBD1 on 5 matching bases. The CDR3 covers 16 residues. Per the germline V gene, CDR1 is MNHEY and CDR2 is SVGAGI. Trimming removed 4 bases from V and 0 bases from J, with 13 bases in between.

This chain connects TRBV4-3 to TRBJ2-5; a possible D gene is TRBD1 (6 bases). Trimming left V 4 bases short and J 0 bases short, with 9 bases between. Germline CDR1 reads LGHNA; CDR2 reads YSLEER. The CDR3 consists of 14 residues. CDR3 region: CASSPGVDQETQYF. CDR3 nucleotide sequence: TGCGCCAGCAGCCCAGGGGTGGACCAAGAGACCCAGTACTTC.

The chain combines TRBV10-3 with TRBJ2-7; D is ambiguous. V lost 4 bases and J 4 bases, leaving 11 bases between the germline ends. This CDR3 is built from 13 residues. The germline CDR1 and CDR2 sequences are ENHRY and SYGVKD. The CDR3 nucleotides read TGTGCCATCAGTGTTGGGCACCAGTACGAGCAGTACGTC. Residues: CAISVGHQYEQYV.

This chain joins TRBV4-2 and TRBJ2-1, with 9 bases aligning to TRBD2. The V segment lost 6 bases and the J segment 8 bases; nucleotides outside the gene matches: 17. From germline, CDR1 is LGHNA and CDR2 YNFKEQ. The CDR3 contains 17 residues. CDR3 in DNA: TGTGCCAGCAGTCGGAAGACCTTAGCGGGAGAGGGCGATGAGCAGTTCTTC. The encoded protein is CASSRKTLAGEGDEQFF.

CDR3 sequence reads: CASSLDGGPYEQYF. CDR3 nucleotide sequence: TGTGCCAGCAGCTTAGATGGCGGCCCCTACGAGCAGTACTTC. This chain connects TRBV11-2 to TRBJ2-7; D ambiguous. The CDR3 extends over 14 amino acids. V gave up 0 bases and J gave up 2 bases, with 8 bases separating them. CDR1 is SGHAT and CDR2 is FQNNGV in the germline V gene.

The rearrangement joins TRBV29-1 to TRBJ1-2; 9 bases match TRBD1. There are 14 residues in the CDR3. CDR1 and CDR2 from the germline V gene are SQVTM and ANQGSEA. The V and J ends lost 6 bases and 5 bases, in that order; junction bases with no gene match: 10. In DNA, the CDR3 is TGCAGCGTCGGACAGGGGAGTCCCCCTTATGGCTACACCTTC. It yields the protein CSVGQGSPPYGYTF.

The chain joins TRBV28 to TRBJ2-7; TRBD1 might be the D (5 bases). Trimming took off 5 bases at V and 3 bases at J, with 20 bases between the two ends. The germline V gene has CDR1 MDHEN and CDR2 SYDVKM. The CDR3 spans 16 residues. For the CDR3, the DNA is TGTGCCAGCAGTCCTAACACAGGTCTTCGGCGCTACGAGCAGTACGTC. As protein: CASSPNTGLRRYEQYV.

The V and J genes are TRBV28 and TRBJ2-2, with D perhaps given as TRBD1 or TRBD2 (6 bases each). V was shortened by 8 bases and J by 3 bases, with 22 bases between the two germline ends. The CDR3 is made up of 17 amino acids. Germline V gene sequence: CDR1 MDHEN, CDR2 SYDVKM. DNA of the CDR3: TGTGCCAGCGGCCTGACTCAGGGGCCGGGGGACACCGGGGAGCTGTTTTTT. Protein: CASGLTQGPGDTGELFF.

The V and J genes are TRBV28 and TRBJ2-7; D tentatively reads TRBD1 or TRBD2 (6 bases each). CDR1 and CDR2 (germline): MDHEN, SYDVKM. The CDR3 extends over 14 amino acids. Trimming cost V 2 bases and J 7 bases, with 15 bases left between them. The CDR3: CASSLPQGRGEQYV. CDR3 DNA sequence: TGTGCCAGCAGTTTACCCCAGGGGCGGGGAGAGCAGTACGTC.

This chain joins TRBV6-5 and TRBJ1-1; unclear D gene. Germline CDR1 is MNHEY and CDR2 is SVGAGI. The CDR3 covers 14 residues. V dropped 0 bases and J dropped 5 bases, with 10 bases sitting between them. In DNA form, the CDR3 reads TGTGCCAGCAGTTACTCAATGGGAAGGACTGAAGCTTTCTTT. It codes for CASSYSMGRTEAFF.

The chain carries TRBV13 and TRBJ2-5; the match to TRBD2 covers 9 bases. Per the germline V gene, CDR1 is PRHDT and CDR2 is FYEKMQ (reference sequence). V was pared by 5 bases and J by 3 bases, with 7 bases of the junction left unmatched. CDR3 length: 15 residues. The CDR3 coding sequence is TGTGCCAGCAGCCTACGCGGGGGGGGTGAAGAGACCCAGTACTTC. Its protein is CASSLRGGGEETQYF.

The J gene is TRBJ1-1, the V gene TRBV5-5, with a tentative D call TRBD1 (6 bases). The germline V and J ends were trimmed by 1 base and 1 base, with 11 bases remaining between them. Germline V gene lookup returns CDR1 SGHKS and CDR2 YYEKEE (reference sequence). The CDR3 covers 15 residues. The CDR3 DNA is TGTGCCAGCAGCTTGATTTGGACAGCGAACACTGAAGCTTTCTTT. It yields the protein CASSLIWTANTEAFF.

The chain recombines TRBV10-2 with TRBJ1-3; 8 bases are a match to TRBD1. The tail of the sequence fits TRBJ2-2 better, so the J call may be wrong. The CDR3 runs 16 residues. Germline CDR1 and CDR2: WSHSY and SAAADI. DNA of the CDR3: TGCGCCAGCAGTGAGTTCCAGGGGGCGGACACCGGGGAGCTGTTTTTT. It is translated as CASSEFQGADTGELFF.

The chain is built from TRBV4-1 and TRBJ1-5, with a tentative D call TRBD1 (6 bases). In germline, CDR1 is MGHRA, CDR2 YSYEKL. V gave up 0 bases and J gave up 2 bases, with 14 bases separating them. The CDR3 covers 17 residues. In DNA, the CDR3 is TGCGCCAGCAGCCAAGATTGGGGCAGGGGAGGCAATCAGCCCCAGCATTTT. It encodes CASSQDWGRGGNQPQHF.

V and J are TRBV19 and TRBJ2-3; TRBD2 aligns across 11 bases. Trimming cost V 5 bases and J 1 base; bases outside gene matches: 5. The V gene's germline CDR1 is LNHDA and CDR2 SQIVND (reference sequence). The CDR3 length is 16 residues. The CDR3: CASSELAGEGTDTQYF. CDR3 nucleotides: TGTGCCAGTAGTGAACTAGCGGGAGAAGGCACAGATACGCAGTATTTT.

This clone was observed a single time. The chain links TRBV4-1 to TRBJ2-7; TRBD1 agrees at 10 bases. The trim removed 1 base at V and 0 bases at J, leaving 6 bases unmatched. The CDR3 loop spans 17 amino acids. Germline assignment: CDR1 MGHRA and CDR2 YSYEKL. The CDR3 reads CASSQGFRTGGSYEQYF. CDR3 DNA sequence: TGCGCCAGCAGCCAAGGTTTCCGGACAGGGGGCTCCTACGAGCAGTACTTC.

The chain couples TRBV9 to TRBJ2-2; the match to TRBD2 covers 8 bases. Germline CDR1 is SGDLS and CDR2 is YYNGEE. CDR3 length equals 17 residues. The J segment lost 4 bases and the V segment lost 0 bases, leaving 8 bases of the junction unmatched. The CDR3 region is CASSVGIAGGVTGELFF. The CDR3, as DNA: TGTGCCAGCAGCGTAGGGATTGCGGGAGGCGTCACCGGGGAGCTGTTTTTT.

The sample holds a few counts of this clone. The rearrangement uses TRBV7-2 and TRBJ2-7; the match to TRBD2 covers 7 bases. Trimming removed 5 bases from V and 3 bases from J; junction bases left unmatched: 7. The CDR3 is made up of 14 amino acids. The V gene's germline CDR1 is SGHTA and CDR2 FQGNSA. The CDR3 sequence: CASSASGTNYEQYV. As DNA, the CDR3 is TGTGCCAGCAGCGCAAGCGGGACCAACTACGAGCAGTACGTC.